This T cell receptor (beta chain) was sequenced in a study of blood T cell repertoires in COVID-19. The length of the CDR3 is 16 residues. Trimming stripped 2 bases from V and 1 base from J, with 15 bases between. Germline V gene lookup returns CDR1 SGHRS and CDR2 YFSETQ. Per the study methods: The authors estimated nucleated cell counts from reference gene primer amplification. Repertoires were generated with immunoSEQ multiplex PCR, while TCRdb's copy carries only in-frame clones and drops some. V and J calls and clone size are those listed in that table; D and trimming were worked out from the DNA. The sample yields some 100,000 clones, over 75% seen once.

Sequencing input: peripheral blood. This rearrangement joins TRBV5-1 to TRBJ2-5; weak D call: TRBD2 (7 bases). The receptor was derived from a man in his fifties or sixties with acute or convalescent COVID-19. CDR3 amino acids: CASSFPQGGGQETQYF. CDR3 nucleotides: TGCGCCAGCAGCTTTCCTCAGGGAGGGGGCCAAGAGACCCAGTACTTC.